This T cell receptor beta chain originates from a study of beta chain features in type 1 diabetes. The study reverse transcribed the entire isolated RNA, so it sequenced expressed TCRB transcripts. The study sequenced naive, central memory and regulatory T cell samples to an average of roughly 3.8 million reads. Libraries were prepared by immunoSEQ multiplex PCR; TCRdb keeps only in-frame clonotypes and omits some of them. Of 600,000 to 700,000 clones in the sample, 13% were seen once. Study results and limitations: Individuals with type 1 diabetes displayed fewer insertions and more deletions at VDJ junctions. There was no resolution here of whether HLA type influences TCRB rearrangement. In every one of the four CD4+ subsets, TCRB CDR3s were moderately but significantly shorter in Type 1 diabetes patients. Comparison showed that naive, central memory and Treg TCRB repertoires appeared more similar among patients than among healthy donors.

Trimming removed 3 bases from V and 9 bases from J, with 12 bases in between. Germline V gene sequence: CDR1 GTSNPN, CDR2 SVGIG (reference sequence). The CDR3 loop spans 12 amino acids. A remark on this clone: Its antigen is unknown.

Material for sequencing was naive CD4+ T cells from blood. The gene calls are TRBV30 and TRBJ2-1, with no clear D. This clonotype was obtained from a man aged 18 to 30 with type 1 diabetes. The CDR3 spells CAWRAYDPEQFF. The CDR3 DNA reads TGTGCCTGGAGGGCCTATGATCCTGAGCAGTTCTTC. The full variable domain, with the rest looked up from reference TRBV30 and TRBJ2-1, is SQTIHQWPATLVQPVGSPLSLECTVEGTSNPNLYWYRQAAGRGLQLLFYSVGIGQISSEVPQNLSASRPQDRQFILSSKKLLLSDSGFYLCAWRAYDPEQFFGPGTRLTVL.